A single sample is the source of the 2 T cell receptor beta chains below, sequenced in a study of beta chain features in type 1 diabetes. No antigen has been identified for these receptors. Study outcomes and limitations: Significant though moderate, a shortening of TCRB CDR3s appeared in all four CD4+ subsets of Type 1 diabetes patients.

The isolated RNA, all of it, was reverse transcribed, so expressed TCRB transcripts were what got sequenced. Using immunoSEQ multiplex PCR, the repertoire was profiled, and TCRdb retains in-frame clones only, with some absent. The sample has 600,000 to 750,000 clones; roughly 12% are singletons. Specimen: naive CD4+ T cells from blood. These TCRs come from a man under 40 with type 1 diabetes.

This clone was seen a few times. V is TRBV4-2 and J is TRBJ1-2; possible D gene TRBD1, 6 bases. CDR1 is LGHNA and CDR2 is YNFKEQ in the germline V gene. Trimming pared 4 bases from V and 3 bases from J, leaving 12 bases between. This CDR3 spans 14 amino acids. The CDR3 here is CASSPINRDYGYTF. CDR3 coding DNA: TGTGCCAGCAGCCCCATCAACAGGGACTATGGCTACACCTTC.

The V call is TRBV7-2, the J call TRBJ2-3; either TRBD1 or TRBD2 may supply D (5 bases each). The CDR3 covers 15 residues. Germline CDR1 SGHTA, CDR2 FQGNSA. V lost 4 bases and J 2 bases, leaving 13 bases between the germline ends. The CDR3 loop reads CASSSGTSLTDTQYF. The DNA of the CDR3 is TGTGCCAGCAGCTCGGGGACGAGTCTCACAGATACGCAGTATTTT.